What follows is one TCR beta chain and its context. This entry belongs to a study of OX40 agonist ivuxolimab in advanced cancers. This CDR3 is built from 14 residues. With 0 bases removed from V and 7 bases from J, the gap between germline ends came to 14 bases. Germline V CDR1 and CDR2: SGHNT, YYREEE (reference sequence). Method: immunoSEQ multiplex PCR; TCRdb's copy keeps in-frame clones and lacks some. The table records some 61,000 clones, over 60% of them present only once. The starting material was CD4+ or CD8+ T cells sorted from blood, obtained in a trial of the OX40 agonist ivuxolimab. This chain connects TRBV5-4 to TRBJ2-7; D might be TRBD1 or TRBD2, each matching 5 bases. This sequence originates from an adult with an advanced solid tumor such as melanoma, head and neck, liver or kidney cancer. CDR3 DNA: TGTGCCAGCAGCTTGGAAGATCCGGGACGGGAGCAGTACTTC. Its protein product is CASSLEDPGREQYF.